The rows below give T cell receptor beta chains drawn from one sample of a study of blood T cells in healthy people across ages. Via MiXCR, TCRdb re-called the 5' RACE reads, giving one row per CDR3 protein. The table includes about 640,000 distinct CDR3 sequences, approximately 30% detected once. Material for sequencing was blood. The receptors here all came from a woman over 75 in good health. The conserved cysteine and the conserved F or W are not part of the CDR3 here. A D gene is named only where the DNA matches it firmly.

v_call d_call cdr3_aa
TRBV21-1 . ASSKKGGVGNSPLH
TRBV5-1 . ASSFGSWAGMNEKLF
TRBV5-1 TRBD1 ASSLGYRDSYNEQF
TRBV27 . ASSPQGLPYGYT
TRBV20-1 TRBD1 SPSQGARGTQY
TRBV7-2 . ASRRIPSGTDTQY
TRBV28 . ASGRTVLPRANVLT
TRBV7-2 . ASSLDPVQRNYGYT
TRBV3-1 . ASSQGPRGPY
TRBV3-1 . ASSQGGIPKLKLF
TRBV2 . ASSERELAKNIQY
TRBV30 TRBD1 AWSVRQGAADTQY
TRBV5-1 . ASSLEGSKDSPLH
TRBV2 TRBD1 ASIQQGVDTQY
TRBV13 TRBD1 ASSFARGLGNEKLF
TRBV27 TRBD1 ASSPGGPSNQPQH
TRBV20-1 TRBD1 SASMGQGIHEQF
TRBV19 . ASSIGVRMETQY
TRBV3-1 . DSSLHRDTGRNQPQH
TRBV27 TRBD2 ASKLGSGGGYNEQF
TRBV30 TRBD1 AWSSRRTWDRGRNQPQH
TRBV6-1 TRBD1 ASRRDRGDNQPQH
TRBV6-2/TRBV6-3 . ASSYPSGWDTEAF
TRBV29-1 . SVWGISSQTSSYNEQF
TRBV28 . ASSLGRRYRYT
TRBV20-1 . SARVPRGGHNEQF
TRBV4-2 . ASSPPGRQAGYT
TRBV7-7 TRBD2 ASSSGLVGRETQY
TRBV20-1 TRBD2 SAPDPSGGAFSYNEQF
TRBV28 . ASSLYGEGYGYT
TRBV7-2 TRBD1 ASSRDRGLPQH
TRBV7-8 . ASSLASADTQY
TRBV20-1 . SARGAGTNTGELF
TRBV30 TRBD1 AWLPNRGLTEAF
TRBV6-1 . ASSDPGQLHYEQF
TRBV30 . AWREQYGYT
TRBV7-3 TRBD1 ASSPQGSDQETQY
TRBV7-2 TRBD2 ASSLLAGGAYNEQF
TRBV27 . ASSFLTLNSPLH
TRBV6-2/TRBV6-3 TRBD1 ASFRGTGNSYEQY
TRBV7-2 . ASSRGGFAKNIRY
TRBV10-3 TRBD1 AISESGGTGSLYTEAF
TRBV5-6 . ASSLEENYGYT
TRBV5-6 . ASRHADRTDTQY
TRBV25-1 . ASSDSTGAGETQY
TRBV20-1 TRBD2 SAPGLGIVGSGEQY
TRBV5-1 . ASSLVPGEGNTIY
TRBV19 . ASSVDSRPDTQY
TRBV5-5 . ASSSGRSEQY
TRBV6-6 . ASFNRGGPSEKLF
TRBV20-1 . SASTGRNTGELF
TRBV9 TRBD1 ASSVAGGQVGDTQY
TRBV4-3 . ASSQAGTSTDTQY
TRBV20-1 . SAARGPARYEQY
TRBV6-1 . ASRGELFSNQPQH
TRBV6-1 . ASSEVIIGPLYNEQF
TRBV30 . AWSGGRSTDTQY
TRBV24-1 TRBD1 ATSAGGGTEAF
TRBV15 TRBD1 ATSRVAGTDYGYT